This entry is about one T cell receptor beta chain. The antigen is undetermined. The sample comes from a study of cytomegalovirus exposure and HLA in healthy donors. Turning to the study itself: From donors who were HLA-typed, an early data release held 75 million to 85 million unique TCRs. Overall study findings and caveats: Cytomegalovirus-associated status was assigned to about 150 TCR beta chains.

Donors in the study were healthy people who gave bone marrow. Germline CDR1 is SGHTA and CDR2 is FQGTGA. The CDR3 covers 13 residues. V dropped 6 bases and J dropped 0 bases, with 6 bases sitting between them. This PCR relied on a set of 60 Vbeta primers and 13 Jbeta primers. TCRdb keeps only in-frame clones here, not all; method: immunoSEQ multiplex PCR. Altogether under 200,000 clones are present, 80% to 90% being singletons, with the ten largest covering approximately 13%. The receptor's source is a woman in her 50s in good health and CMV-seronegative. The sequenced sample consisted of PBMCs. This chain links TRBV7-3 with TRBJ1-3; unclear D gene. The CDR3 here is CASSRDSGNTIYF. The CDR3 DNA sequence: TGTGCCAGCAGTCGAGACTCTGGAAACACCATATATTTT.